The rows below give T cell receptor beta chains drawn from one sample of a study of blood T cell repertoires in COVID-19. Sequencing was performed with immunoSEQ multiplex PCR; in TCRdb, only in-frame clones are kept and a portion is missing. This sample has around 400,000 clones, with 70% to 90% found just once. Sequenced: PBMCs or T cells enriched from blood (not recorded which). Receptors originate from a woman aged 18 to 35 who had been exposed to COVID-19. Both conserved end residues are part of each CDR3. The D gene is left open where the match is weak. Clone size is stated in some rows and not others, as once, few, many or a class when expanded.

j_call v_call clone_size d_call cdr3_nt cdr3_aa
TRBJ1-4 TRBV18 - TRBD1 TGTGCCAGCTCAACATCCGGGACAGAACTGTTTTTT CASSTSGTELFF
TRBJ2-7 TRBV6-5 - TRBD1 TGTGCCAGCAGTTACTCGACAGGGAACTACCACGAGCAGTACTTC CASSYSTGNYHEQYF
TRBJ2-1 TRBV12-3/TRBV12-4 - - TGTGCCAGCAGTTGGACACAGTACAATGAGCAGTTCTTC CASSWTQYNEQFF
TRBJ1-6 TRBV27 - TRBD1 TGTGCCAGCAGGTTGGACAGGGCGAATTCACCCCTCCACTTT CASRLDRANSPLHF
TRBJ2-7 TRBV29-1 - - TGCAGCGTTGGCGAATACGAGCAGTACTTC CSVGEYEQYF
TRBJ2-7 TRBV5-8 - TRBD1 TGTGCCAGCAGCTTGGCCTTTCGGGACAGGCTCGACGAGCAGTACTTC CASSLAFRDRLDEQYF
TRBJ2-1 TRBV14 - TRBD2 TGTGCCAGCAGCCAGGACATGTTGGCGGGGGGGCCTGTCGATGAGCAGTTCTTC CASSQDMLAGGPVDEQFF
TRBJ2-7 TRBV24-1 few TRBD2 TGTGCCACCAGTGATTCCCTTAGCGGGAGTGCGTTCGAGCAGTACTTC CATSDSLSGSAFEQYF
TRBJ2-5 TRBV11-2 - TRBD1 TGTGCCAGCAGCTTAGCCGGGACAGGGGTTACGAAGACCCAGTACTTC CASSLAGTGVTKTQYF
TRBJ1-1 TRBV19 few TRBD1 TGTGCCAGTAGCCTCCAGACAGGGGGCCTCACTGAAGCTTTCTTT CASSLQTGGLTEAFF
TRBJ1-2 TRBV28 once TRBD1 TGTGCCAGCAGGGGGACAGCTAGGGGGCCAGGTGGCTACACCTTC CASRGTARGPGGYTF
TRBJ1-4 TRBV7-9 - TRBD1 TGTGCCAGCAGCTCGACAGGGGGCCTTCCGGAAAAACTGTTTTTT CASSSTGGLPEKLFF
TRBJ2-3 TRBV12-5 - TRBD2 TGTGCTAGTGGTTTGGGGCGGGGGTCGTCGCCTAGCACAGATACGCAGTATTTT CASGLGRGSSPSTDTQYF
TRBJ2-7 TRBV27 once TRBD1 TGTGCCAGCAGTTTACAGGGGGCCGAGCAGTACTTC CASSLQGAEQYF
TRBJ1-6 TRBV13 - - TGTGCCAGCAGCTTAGCAGGGGTTTCCCTCCACTTT CASSLAGVSLHF
TRBJ1-5 TRBV2 - - TGTGCCAGCAGTGCGGGTGTCAATCAGCCCCAGCATTTT CASSAGVNQPQHF
TRBJ2-3 TRBV5-1 - TRBD2 TGCGCCAGCAGCTTGGTGGCGGGGGGGCCAGATACGCAGTATTTT CASSLVAGGPDTQYF
TRBJ2-3 TRBV9 - TRBD1 TGTGCCAGCAGCGTAGCTGATCGGGGACAGGGAAGGAGGGATACGCAGTATTTT CASSVADRGQGRRDTQYF
TRBJ2-7 TRBV7-2 - - TGTGCCAGCAGCTTAGGACAGGTCGGTGTGGACGAGCAGTACTTC CASSLGQVGVDEQYF